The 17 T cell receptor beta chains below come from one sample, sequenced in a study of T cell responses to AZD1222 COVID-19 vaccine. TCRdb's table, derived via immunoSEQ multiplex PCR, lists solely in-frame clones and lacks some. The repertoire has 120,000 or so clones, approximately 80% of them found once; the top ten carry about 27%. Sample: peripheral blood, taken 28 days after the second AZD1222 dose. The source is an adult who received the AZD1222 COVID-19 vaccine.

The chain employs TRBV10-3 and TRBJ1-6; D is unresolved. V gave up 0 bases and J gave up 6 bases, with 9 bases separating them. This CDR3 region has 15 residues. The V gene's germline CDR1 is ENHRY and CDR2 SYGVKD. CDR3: CAISESVGVNSPLHF. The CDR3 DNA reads TGTGCCATCAGTGAGTCTGTGGGAGTTAATTCACCCCTCCACTTT.

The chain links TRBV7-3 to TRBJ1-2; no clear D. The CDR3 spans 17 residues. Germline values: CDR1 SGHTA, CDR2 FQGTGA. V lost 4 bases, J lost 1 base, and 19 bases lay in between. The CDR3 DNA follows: TGTGCCAGCAGCTCATTCGGACGGGAAACCCATAACTATGGCTACACCTTC. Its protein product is CASSSFGRETHNYGYTF. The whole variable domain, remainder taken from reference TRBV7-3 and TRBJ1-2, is GAGVSQTPSNKVTEKGKYVELRCDPISGHTALYWYRQSLGQGPEFLIYFQGTGAADDSGLPNDRFFAVRPEGSVSTLKIQRTERGDSAVYLCASSSFGRETHNYGYTFGSGTRLTVV.

In nucleotides, the CDR3 is TGTGCCAGCAGCCTCCGGCCTCCGGAGCAGAATGAAAAACTGTTTTTT. Its translation is CASSLRPPEQNEKLFF. V is TRBV5-5 and J is TRBJ1-4; no definite D call. This CDR3 comprises 16 residues. Germline V CDR1 and CDR2: SGHKS, YYEKEE (reference sequence). V lost 4 bases and J 5 bases, leaving 18 bases between the germline ends.

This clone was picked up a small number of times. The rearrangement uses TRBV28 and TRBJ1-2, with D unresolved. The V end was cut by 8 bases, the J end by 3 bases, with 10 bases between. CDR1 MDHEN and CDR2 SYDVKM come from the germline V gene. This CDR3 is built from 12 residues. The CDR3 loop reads CASAWADYGYTF. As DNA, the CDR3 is TGTGCCAGCGCTTGGGCCGACTATGGCTACACCTTC.

In nucleotides, the CDR3 is TGCGCCAGCAGCAACCCGGGACAGGGGGACTCACCCCTCCACTTT. Amino acids: CASSNPGQGDSPLHF. V gene TRBV5-1 combines with J gene TRBJ1-6, with TRBD1 identical over 11 bases. The CDR3 is 15 amino acids. The junction had 7 bases not matched to a gene; V was cut back by 4 bases and J by 10 bases. Germline V CDR1 and CDR2: SGHRS, YFSETQ.

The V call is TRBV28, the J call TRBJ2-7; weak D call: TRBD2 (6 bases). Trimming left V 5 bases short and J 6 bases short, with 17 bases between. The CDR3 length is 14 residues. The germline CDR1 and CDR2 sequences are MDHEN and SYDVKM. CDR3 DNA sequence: TGTGCCAGCAGTGGTATACTAGCAGCTGCCGAGCAGTACTTC. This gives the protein CASSGILAAAEQYF.

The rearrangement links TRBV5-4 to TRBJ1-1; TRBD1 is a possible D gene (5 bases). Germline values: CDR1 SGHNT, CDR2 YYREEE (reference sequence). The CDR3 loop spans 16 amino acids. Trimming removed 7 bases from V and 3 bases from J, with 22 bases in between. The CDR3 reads CASGSVAGGRDTEAFF. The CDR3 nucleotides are TGTGCCAGCGGGTCCGTCGCGGGGGGGAGGGACACTGAAGCTTTCTTT. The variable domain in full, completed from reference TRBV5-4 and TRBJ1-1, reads ETGVTQSPTHLIKTRGQQVTLRCSSQSGHNTVSWYQQALGQGPQFIFQYYREEENGRGNFPPRFSGLQFPNYSSELNVNALELDDSALYLCASGSVAGGRDTEAFFGQGTRLTVV.

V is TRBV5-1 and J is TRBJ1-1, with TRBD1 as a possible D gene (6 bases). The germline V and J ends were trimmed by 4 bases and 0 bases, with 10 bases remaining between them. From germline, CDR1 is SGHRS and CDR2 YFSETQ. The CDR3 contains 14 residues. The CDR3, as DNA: TGCGCCAGCAGCATCGGACAGATGAACACTGAAGCTTTCTTT. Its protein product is CASSIGQMNTEAFF.

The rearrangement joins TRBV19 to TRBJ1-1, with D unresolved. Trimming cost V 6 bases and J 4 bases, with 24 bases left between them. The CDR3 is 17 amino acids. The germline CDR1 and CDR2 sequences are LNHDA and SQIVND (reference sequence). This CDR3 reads CASSPFHIPRDGTEAFF. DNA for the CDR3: TGTGCCAGTAGCCCCTTCCATATCCCTAGAGACGGCACTGAAGCTTTCTTT.

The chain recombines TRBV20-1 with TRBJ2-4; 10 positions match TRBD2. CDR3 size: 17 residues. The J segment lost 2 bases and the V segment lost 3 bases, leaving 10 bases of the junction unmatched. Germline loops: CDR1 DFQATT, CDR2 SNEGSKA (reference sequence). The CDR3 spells CSASGTPAGGPKNIQYF. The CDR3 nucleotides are TGCAGTGCTAGTGGAACCCCAGCGGGGGGGCCCAAAAACATTCAGTACTTC.

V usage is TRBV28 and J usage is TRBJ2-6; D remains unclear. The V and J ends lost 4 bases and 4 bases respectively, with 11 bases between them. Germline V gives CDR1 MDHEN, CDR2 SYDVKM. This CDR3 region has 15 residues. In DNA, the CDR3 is TGTGCCAGCAGTTATGAACACTCGGGGGCCAACGTCCTGACTTTC. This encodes CASSYEHSGANVLTF.

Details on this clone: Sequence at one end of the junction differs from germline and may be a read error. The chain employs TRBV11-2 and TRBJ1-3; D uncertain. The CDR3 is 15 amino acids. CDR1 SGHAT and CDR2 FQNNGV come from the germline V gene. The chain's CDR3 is CASSLERAGGNTIYF. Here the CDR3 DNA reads TGTGCCAGCAGCCTAGAAAGGGCAGGTGGAAACACCATATATTTT.

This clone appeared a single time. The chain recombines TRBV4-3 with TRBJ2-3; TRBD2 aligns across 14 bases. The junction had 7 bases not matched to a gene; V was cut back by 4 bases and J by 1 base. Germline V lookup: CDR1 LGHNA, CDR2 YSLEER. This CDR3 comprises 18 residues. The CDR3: CASSRRLAGGPGTDTQYF. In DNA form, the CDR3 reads TGCGCCAGCAGCCGCAGACTAGCGGGGGGGCCTGGCACAGATACGCAGTATTTT.

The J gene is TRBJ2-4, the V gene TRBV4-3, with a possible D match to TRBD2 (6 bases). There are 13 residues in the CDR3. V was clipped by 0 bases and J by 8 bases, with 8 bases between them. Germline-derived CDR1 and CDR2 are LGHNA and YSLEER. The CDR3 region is CASSQEGTDIQYF. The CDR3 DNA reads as TGCGCCAGCAGCCAAGAGGGGACTGACATTCAGTACTTC.

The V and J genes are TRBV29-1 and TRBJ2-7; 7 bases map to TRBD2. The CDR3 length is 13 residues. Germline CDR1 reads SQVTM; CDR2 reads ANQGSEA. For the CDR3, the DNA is TGCAGTTACCTGACTAGCAGCTCCTACGAGCAGTACTTC. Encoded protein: CSYLTSSSYEQYF.

The CDR3 spells CASSLGFVTGELFF. CDR3 sequence (DNA): TGTGCCAGCAGCTTAGGGTTCGTCACCGGGGAGCTGTTTTTT. The rearrangement links TRBV7-2 to TRBJ2-2, with D unclear. The CDR3 has 14 amino acids. V was cut by 1 base and J by 4 bases, with 7 bases left in between. The germline CDR1 and CDR2 sequences are SGHTA and FQGNSA.

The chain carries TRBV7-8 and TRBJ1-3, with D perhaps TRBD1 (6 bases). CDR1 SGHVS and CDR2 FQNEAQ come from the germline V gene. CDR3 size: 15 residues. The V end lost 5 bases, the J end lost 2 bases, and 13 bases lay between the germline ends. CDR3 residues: CASSRGGVAGNTIYF. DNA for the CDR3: TGTGCCAGCAGCCGAGGGGGGGTGGCTGGAAACACCATATATTTT.